These 6 T cell receptor beta chains originate from one sample sequenced in a study of T cell clonality in common variable immunodeficiency. Their antigens are not known. The repertoire was sequenced with immunoSEQ multiplex PCR; TCRdb's copy has only in-frame clones and lacks some. The sample has 15,000 to 20,000 clones, none seen only once. Study outcomes and limitations: Common variable immunodeficiency TCR beta sequences reportedly had fewer deletions and N-nucleotide insertions.

The sequenced sample was peripheral blood mononuclear cells. These receptors were collected from a human donor with common variable immunodeficiency.

Notes on this clone: With the read ending 3 residues before the CDR3 end, the germline J gene is used to fill in that end. The chain recombines TRBV5-1 with TRBJ1-5, with 8 bases matching TRBD1. Unmatched junction bases numbered 3, after V lost 2 bases and J lost 2 bases. The CDR3 length is 15 residues. Germline CDR1 and CDR2: SGHRS and YFSETQ. CDR3: CASSFTTGGNQPQHF. CDR3 DNA, as far as it was read: TGCGCCAGCAGCTTCACGACAGGGGGCAATCAGCCC.

This clone came up many times. The read is 3 residues too short to cover the CDR3 end, so that end is filled in from the germline J gene. The chain has TRBV4-1 and TRBJ2-1, with D perhaps TRBD2 (6 bases). The length of the CDR3 is 16 residues. CDR1 is MGHRA, CDR2 YSYEKL, per germline. V lost 1 base and J 0 bases, leaving 10 bases between the germline ends. Here the CDR3 reads CASSQGGLSSYNEQFF. The DNA read from the CDR3 is TGCGCCAGCAGCCAAGGGGGACTTAGCTCCTACAATGAG.

This clone was counted many times. The part of the CDR3 DNA that was read is TGTGCCAGCAGTTACGAGACTAGCGGGAGTACAGATACG. Encoded protein: CASSYETSGSTDT. The CDR3, in full, reads CASSYETSGSTDTQYF. The chain links TRBV6-2 or TRBV6-3 to TRBJ2-3; 12 nucleotides agree with TRBD2. The read ends 3 residues before the CDR3 terminus; that terminus is restored from the germline J gene. The CDR3 extends over 16 amino acids. Per germline, CDR1 MNHEY and CDR2 SVGEGT. V shed 2 bases and J 3 bases; nucleotides not matched to a gene: 3.

Concerning this clone: The read halts 3 residues ahead of the CDR3 end, with the missing end drawn from the germline J gene. The genes are TRBV7-8 and TRBJ2-3, with no clear D. The CDR3 consists of 15 residues. The V end was cut by 5 bases, the J end by 3 bases, with 15 bases between. Germline V gene data show CDR1 as SGHVS and CDR2 as FQNEAQ. The CDR3 spells CASSIWAGPTDTQYF. The DNA read from the CDR3 is TGTGCCAGCAGCATCTGGGCTGGCCCTACAGATACG.

This clone has a count of ten or more. The read ends 3 residues before the CDR3 terminus; that terminus is restored from the germline J gene. The chain combines TRBV3-1 (or the pseudogene TRBV3-2) with TRBJ2-1; 8 bases fit TRBD2. Germline V gives CDR1 LGHDT, CDR2 YNNKEL (reference sequence). The J segment lost 1 base and the V segment lost 4 bases, leaving 9 bases of the junction unmatched. This CDR3 is 17 amino acids long. The CDR3 loop is CASSLTAGAASYNEQFF. Incomplete CDR3 DNA: TGTGCCAGCAGCCTAACAGCGGGAGCCGCGTCCTACAATGAG.

This clone has a count of ten or more. The CDR3 end is not reached by the read, which stops 3 residues before it; the germline J gene fills it in. The V call is TRBV20-1, the J call TRBJ1-6, with TRBD1 matching 10 bases. V shed 6 bases, J shed 8 bases, and the junction held 4 bases outside the gene matches. Germline V gives CDR1 DFQATT, CDR2 SNEGSKA (reference sequence). The CDR3 covers 13 residues. CDR3 DNA, as far as it was read: TGCAGTGCGCAGGGACAGGGGCATTCACCC. This codes for CSAQGQGHSP. The whole CDR3 is CSAQGQGHSPLHF.